The next 17 T cell receptor beta chains were all read from a single sample in a study of T cells after yellow fever vaccination. TCRdb independently ran MiXCR on the 5' RACE reads; one entry per CDR3 protein. Among approximately 350,000 distinct CDR3 sequences listed, around 10% were seen once. This specimen consisted of PBMCs, obtained on the day of the first yellow fever vaccination. These receptor sequences come from a man younger than 35 who received the YFV17D yellow fever vaccine.

This clonotype was recorded many times. The V gene is TRBV29-1, the J gene TRBJ2-2; 14 bases fit TRBD2. V dropped 3 bases and J dropped 6; count of bases not matched to a gene: 3. Germline CDR1 SQVTM, CDR2 ANQGSEA. This CDR3 region has 15 residues. The CDR3 region is CSVDGLAGGSGELFF. The CDR3 DNA is TGCAGCGTTGACGGACTAGCGGGGGGATCCGGGGAGCTGTTTTTT.

The chain joins TRBV12-3 or TRBV12-4 to TRBJ1-5; 7 nucleotides agree with TRBD1. CDR3 length: 13 residues. V lost 6 bases to trimming and J lost 7 bases; unmatched junction nucleotides: 6. CDR3 bases: TGTGCCAGCAGGAAACAGGGGTCCCAGCCCCAGCATTTT. As protein: CASRKQGSQPQHF.

This clonotype was seen repeatedly, ten times or more. The chain recombines TRBV5-6 with TRBJ2-2, with D possibly matching TRBD1 (5 bases). Trimming left V 4 bases short and J 0 bases short, with 13 bases between. Germline lookup yields CDR1 SGHDT and CDR2 YYEEEE. The CDR3 runs to 16 residues. In DNA, the CDR3 is TGTGCCAGCAGCCTGACAGAGCCCGCGAACACCGGGGAGCTGTTTTTT. This encodes CASSLTEPANTGELFF.

This clonotype was detected a few times. The rearrangement links TRBV5-1 to TRBJ1-1; D remains unclear. Germline loops: CDR1 SGHRS, CDR2 YFSETQ. There are 13 residues in the CDR3. Trimming cost V 0 bases and J 5 bases, with 8 bases left between them. CDR3: CASSLERETEAFF. The CDR3 DNA reads as TGCGCCAGCAGCTTGGAGAGGGAAACTGAAGCTTTCTTT.

The J gene is TRBJ2-7, the V gene TRBV28; the D is unclear. The V and J ends lost 8 bases and 7 bases respectively, with 9 bases between them. CDR1 and CDR2 (germline): MDHEN, SYDVKM. There are 10 residues in the CDR3. In DNA, the CDR3 is TGTGCCAGCCCATCGTGGGAGCAGTACGTC. Translation gives CASPSWEQYV.

This clonotype has a handful of counts. The chain uses TRBV7-9 and TRBJ1-1, with D possibly being TRBD1 (5 bases). There are 15 residues in the CDR3. Trimming cost V 0 bases and J 1 base, with 9 bases left between them. The germline CDR1 and CDR2 sequences are SEHNR and FQNEAQ (reference sequence). CDR3: CASSLAQGRNTEAFF. CDR3 coding DNA: TGTGCCAGCAGCTTAGCGCAGGGCAGGAACACTGAAGCTTTCTTT. Combining the CDR3 with reference TRBV7-9 and TRBJ1-1 gives the whole variable domain DTGVSQNPRHKITKRGQNVTFRCDPISEHNRLYWYRQTLGQGPEFLTYFQNEAQLEKSRLLSDRFSAERPKGSFSTLEIQRTEQGDSAMYLCASSLAQGRNTEAFFGQGTRLTVV.

This clonotype came up a few times. The J gene is TRBJ2-7, the V gene TRBV7-2; 7 nucleotides line up with TRBD1. The CDR3 runs 16 residues. Germline CDR1 is SGHTA and CDR2 is FQGNSA. V lost 0 bases to trimming and J lost 0 bases; unmatched junction nucleotides: 5. CDR3 DNA: TGTGCCAGCAGCTTAGCCCCCGGGACAGTCTCCTACGAGCAGTACTTC. Amino acids: CASSLAPGTVSYEQYF.

This clonotype has just a few counts. V usage is TRBV10-3 and J usage is TRBJ2-5; perhaps TRBD2 as D (6 bases). With 3 bases removed from V and 6 bases from J, the gap between germline ends came to 17 bases. Germline CDR1 reads ENHRY; CDR2 reads SYGVKD. The CDR3 contains 15 residues. This CDR3 is CAISEGDSSGKTQYF. As DNA, the CDR3 is TGTGCCATCAGTGAAGGGGACTCCTCGGGGAAGACCCAGTACTTC.

The rearrangement links TRBV6-5 to TRBJ1-3; TRBD1 is a possible D gene (5 bases). The CDR3 contains 15 residues. The V end lost 6 bases, the J end lost 2 bases, and 14 bases lay between the germline ends. CDR1 is MNHEY, CDR2 SVGAGI, per germline. CDR3 sequence: CASRLDRGPGNTIYF. CDR3 in DNA: TGTGCCAGCAGACTCGACAGAGGACCTGGAAACACCATATATTTT.

This clonotype has just a few counts. The chain has TRBV12-3 or TRBV12-4 and TRBJ1-5; TRBD1 might be the D (6 bases). There are 14 residues in the CDR3. V was shortened by 10 bases and J by 7 bases, with 20 bases between the two germline ends. The CDR3 protein is CATGGGRGGQPQHF. The CDR3 nucleotides are TGTGCCACAGGTGGAGGCAGGGGAGGACAGCCCCAGCATTTT.

The genes are TRBV4-3 and TRBJ2-5; D may be TRBD1 (5 bases). Between the trimmed V and J ends, which lost 7 bases and 3 bases, there was a span of 21 bases. The germline V gene has CDR1 LGHNA and CDR2 YSLEER. CDR3 length equals 16 residues. CDR3 protein: CASTTRGPVIEETQYF. CDR3 nucleotides: TGCGCCAGCACCACAAGGGGCCCAGTGATCGAAGAGACCCAGTACTTC.

V usage is TRBV12-3 or TRBV12-4 and J usage is TRBJ2-7, with 10 bases identical to TRBD1. There are 15 residues in the CDR3. J gave up 6 bases and V 5 bases, and 10 bases lay outside the gene matches. CDR3 sequence: CASSPPGQGILEQYF. For the CDR3, the DNA is TGTGCCAGCAGTCCACCGGGACAGGGGATACTCGAGCAGTACTTC.

There are many counts of this clonotype. The chain employs TRBV5-1 and TRBJ2-5; D uncertain. Germline V gives CDR1 SGHRS, CDR2 YFSETQ. The ends were cut back, 2 bases at V and 6 bases at J, with 11 bases in the middle. This CDR3 has 13 residues. CDR3 nucleotides: TGCGCCAGCAGCTTTCCCCCACAACAGACCCAGTACTTC. It specifies CASSFPPQQTQYF.

This clonotype was seen many times. The chain joins TRBV4-1 to TRBJ1-1, with D unresolved. Trimming left V 0 bases short and J 5 bases short, with 7 bases between. The CDR3 consists of 13 residues. Germline CDR1 reads MGHRA; CDR2 reads YSYEKL. The CDR3 sequence is CASSQDRDTEAFF. CDR3 DNA: TGCGCCAGCAGCCAAGATCGAGATACTGAAGCTTTCTTT.

This chain links TRBV7-2 with TRBJ2-5; 9 positions agree with TRBD2. CDR3 size: 16 residues. Per the germline V gene, CDR1 is SGHTA and CDR2 is FQGNSA. V was pared by 4 bases and J by 5 bases, with 11 bases of the junction left unmatched. CDR3: CASSSGDTSGLETQYF. The CDR3 DNA is TGTGCCAGCAGCTCTGGCGACACTAGCGGGTTGGAGACCCAGTACTTC.

Ten or more counts support this clonotype. The chain recombines TRBV5-1 with TRBJ2-2, with TRBD1 identical over 8 bases. From germline, CDR1 is SGHRS and CDR2 YFSETQ. The CDR3 is made up of 15 amino acids. Losses at the gene ends were 0 bases for V and 3 bases for J; bases not matched to a gene: 1. This CDR3 is CASSLGQGHTGELFF. For the CDR3, the DNA is TGCGCCAGCAGCTTGGGACAGGGGCACACCGGGGAGCTGTTTTTT.

This clonotype was observed a few times. This sequence joins TRBV6-4 and TRBJ1-2; D may be TRBD1 (5 bases). V lost 6 bases, J lost 2 bases, and 28 bases lay in between. The CDR3 sequence is 19 residues long. Germline loops: CDR1 MRHNA, CDR2 SNTAGT. The CDR3 here is CASRRPSNSGRQENYGYTF. CDR3 DNA: TGTGCCAGCAGAAGACCGAGCAATTCGGGACGGCAGGAGAACTATGGCTACACCTTC.